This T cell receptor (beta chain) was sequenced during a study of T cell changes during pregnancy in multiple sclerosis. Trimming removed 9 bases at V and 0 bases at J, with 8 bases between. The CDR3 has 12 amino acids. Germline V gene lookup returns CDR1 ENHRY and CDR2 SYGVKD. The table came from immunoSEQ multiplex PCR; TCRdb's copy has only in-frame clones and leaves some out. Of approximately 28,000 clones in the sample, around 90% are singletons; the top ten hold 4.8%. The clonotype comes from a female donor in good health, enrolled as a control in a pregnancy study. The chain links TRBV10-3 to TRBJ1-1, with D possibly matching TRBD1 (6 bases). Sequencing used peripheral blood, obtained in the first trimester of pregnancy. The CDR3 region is CAMRGLNTEAFF. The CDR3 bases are TGTGCCATGAGGGGGTTGAACACTGAAGCTTTCTTT.